The TCR beta chain described here comes from a study of CD8 T cells in ankylosing spondylitis. Whole-study results and caveats: Among TCR beta sequences, a motif of several highly homologous variants appeared characteristic of ankylosing spondylitis blood. Clones linked with disease were CD8+ and fairly uncommon in the peripheral blood. Existing reports had already noted some motif variants in reactive arthritis synovial fluid and blood. The study looked at matched synovial fluid samples from ankylosing spondylitis patients. Disease-linked clones were reported to be significantly enriched there.

About this clonotype itself: Its specificity is unknown.

Library preparation for TCR beta used quantitative 5'-RACE with molecular barcodes. From the 5' RACE reads, TCRdb called clonotypes with MiXCR, one entry per CDR3 protein. This sample has over 400,000 distinct CDR3 sequences, with around 26% found just once. Germline values: CDR1 KGHDR, CDR2 SFDVKD. This CDR3 comprises 16 residues. With 4 bases clipped from V and 6 bases from J, the junction kept 6 bases outside the gene matches. The rearrangement uses TRBV24-1 and TRBJ2-2; 11 bases match TRBD2. The receptor was isolated from a male donor with ankylosing spondylitis. The sequenced sample was blood, either unsorted or a sorted T cell fraction (not recorded which). The chain's CDR3 is CATSDPRSGRAGELFF. In nucleotides, the CDR3 is TGTGCCACCAGTGACCCCCGTAGCGGGAGGGCCGGGGAGCTGTTTTTT.